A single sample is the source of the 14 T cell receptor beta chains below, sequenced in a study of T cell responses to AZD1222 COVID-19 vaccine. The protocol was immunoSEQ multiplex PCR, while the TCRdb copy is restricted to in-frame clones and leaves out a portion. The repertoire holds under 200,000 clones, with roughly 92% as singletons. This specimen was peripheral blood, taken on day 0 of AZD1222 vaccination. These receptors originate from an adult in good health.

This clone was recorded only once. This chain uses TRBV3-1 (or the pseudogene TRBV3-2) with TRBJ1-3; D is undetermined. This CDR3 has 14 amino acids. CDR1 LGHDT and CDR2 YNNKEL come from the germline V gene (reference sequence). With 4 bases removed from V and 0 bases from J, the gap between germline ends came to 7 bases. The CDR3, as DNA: TGTGCCAGCAGCCCCGGTTCCTCTGGAAACACCATATATTTT. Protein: CASSPGSSGNTIYF.

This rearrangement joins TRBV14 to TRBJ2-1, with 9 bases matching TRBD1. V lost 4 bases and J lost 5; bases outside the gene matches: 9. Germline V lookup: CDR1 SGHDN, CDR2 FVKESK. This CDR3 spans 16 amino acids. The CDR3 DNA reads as TGTGCCAGCAGCCGTTTGGACAGGGGAGGGCACAATGAGCAGTTCTTC. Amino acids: CASSRLDRGGHNEQFF.

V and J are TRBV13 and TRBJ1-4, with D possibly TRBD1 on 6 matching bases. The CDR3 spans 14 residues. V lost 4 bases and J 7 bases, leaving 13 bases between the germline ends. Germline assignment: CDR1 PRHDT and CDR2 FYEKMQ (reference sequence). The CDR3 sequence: CASSWAQGSEKLFF. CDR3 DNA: TGTGCCAGCAGCTGGGCCCAGGGGTCTGAAAAACTGTTTTTT.

In nucleotides, the CDR3 is TGTGCCAGCAGCCGCCGGGAGCGGGGGGTCTACGAGCAGTACTTC. It codes for CASSRRERGVYEQYF. This chain uses TRBV3-1 (or the pseudogene TRBV3-2) with TRBJ2-7, with 9 bases fitting TRBD2. The V gene end was trimmed by 4 bases and the J gene end by 3 bases; junction bases not matched to a gene: 7. This CDR3 has 15 residues. Germline CDR1 reads LGHDT; CDR2 reads YNNKEL (reference sequence).

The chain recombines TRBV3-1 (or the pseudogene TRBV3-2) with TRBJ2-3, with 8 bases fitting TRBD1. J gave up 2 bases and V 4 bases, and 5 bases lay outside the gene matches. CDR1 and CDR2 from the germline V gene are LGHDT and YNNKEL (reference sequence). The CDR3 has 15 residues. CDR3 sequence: CASSLTTGDTDTQYF. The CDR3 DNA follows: TGTGCCAGCAGCCTTACGACAGGGGACACAGATACGCAGTATTTT.

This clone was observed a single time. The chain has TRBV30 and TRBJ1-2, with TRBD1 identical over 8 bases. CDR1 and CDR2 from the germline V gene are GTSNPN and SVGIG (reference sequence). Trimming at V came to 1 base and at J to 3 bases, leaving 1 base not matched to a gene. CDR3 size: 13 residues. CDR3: CAWSEQGDYGYTF. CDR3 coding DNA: TGTGCCTGGAGTGAACAGGGGGACTATGGCTACACCTTC.

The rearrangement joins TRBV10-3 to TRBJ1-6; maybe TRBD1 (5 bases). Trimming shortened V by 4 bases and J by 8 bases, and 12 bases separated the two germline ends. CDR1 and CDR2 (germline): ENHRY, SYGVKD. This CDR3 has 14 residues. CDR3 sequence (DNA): TGTGCCATCAGTGTGAGGGGTGGAGATTCACCCCTCCACTTT. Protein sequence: CAISVRGGDSPLHF.

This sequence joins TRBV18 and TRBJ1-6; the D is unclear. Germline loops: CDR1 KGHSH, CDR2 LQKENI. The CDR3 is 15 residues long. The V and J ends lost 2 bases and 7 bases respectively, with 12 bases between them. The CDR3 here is CASSPGIPPNSPLHF. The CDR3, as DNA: TGTGCCAGCTCACCAGGAATCCCCCCGAATTCACCCCTCCACTTT.

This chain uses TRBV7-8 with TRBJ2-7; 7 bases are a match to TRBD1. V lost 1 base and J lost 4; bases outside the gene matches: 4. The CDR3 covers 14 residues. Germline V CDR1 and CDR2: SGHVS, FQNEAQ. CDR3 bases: TGTGCCAGCAGCTTAGGGGACAGCCAGTACGAGCAGTACTTC. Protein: CASSLGDSQYEQYF. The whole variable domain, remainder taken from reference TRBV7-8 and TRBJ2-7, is GAGVSQSPRYKVAKRGQDVALRCDPISGHVSLFWYQQALGQGPEFLTYFQNEAQLDKSGLPSDRFFAERPEGSVSTLKIQRTQQEDSAVYLCASSLGDSQYEQYFGPGTRLTVT.

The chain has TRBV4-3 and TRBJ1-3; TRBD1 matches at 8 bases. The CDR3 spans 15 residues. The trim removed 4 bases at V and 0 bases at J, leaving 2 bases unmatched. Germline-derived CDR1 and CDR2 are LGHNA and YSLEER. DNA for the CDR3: TGCGCCAGCAGCCCGGACAGGGTCTCTGGAAACACCATATATTTT. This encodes CASSPDRVSGNTIYF.

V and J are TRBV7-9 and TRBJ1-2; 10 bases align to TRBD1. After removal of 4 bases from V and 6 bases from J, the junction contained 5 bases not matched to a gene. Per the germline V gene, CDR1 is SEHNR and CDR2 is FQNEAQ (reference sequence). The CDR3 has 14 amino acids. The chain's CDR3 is CASSYGQGEDGYTF. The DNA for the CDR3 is TGTGCCAGCAGCTACGGACAGGGGGAGGATGGCTACACCTTC. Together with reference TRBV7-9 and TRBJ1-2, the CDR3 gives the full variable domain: DTGVSQNPRHKITKRGQNVTFRCDPISEHNRLYWYRQTLGQGPEFLTYFQNEAQLEKSRLLSDRFSAERPKGSFSTLEIQRTEQGDSAMYLCASSYGQGEDGYTFGSGTRLTVV.

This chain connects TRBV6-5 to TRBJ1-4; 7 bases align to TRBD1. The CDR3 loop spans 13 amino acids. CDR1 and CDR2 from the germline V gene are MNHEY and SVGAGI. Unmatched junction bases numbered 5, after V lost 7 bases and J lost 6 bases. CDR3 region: CASKEGAYEKLFF. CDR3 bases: TGTGCCAGCAAGGAGGGGGCTTATGAAAAACTGTTTTTT.

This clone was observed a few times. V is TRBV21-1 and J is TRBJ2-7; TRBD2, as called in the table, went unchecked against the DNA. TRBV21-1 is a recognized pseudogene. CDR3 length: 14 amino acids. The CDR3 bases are TGTGCTATCTCCTCAGAGGACGGGGGCTACGAGCAGTACTTC. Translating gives CAISSEDGGYEQYF.

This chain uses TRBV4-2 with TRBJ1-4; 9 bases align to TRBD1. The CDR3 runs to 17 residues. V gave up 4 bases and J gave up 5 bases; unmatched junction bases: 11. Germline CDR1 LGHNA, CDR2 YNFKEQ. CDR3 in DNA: TGTGCCAGCAGCCGACAAGTCGTACAGGGGGCGAATGAAAAACTGTTTTTT. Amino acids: CASSRQVVQGANEKLFF.